These 28 T cell receptor beta chains came from one sample sequenced in a study of control samples from healthy donors and cancer patients (dated by TCRdb to the early 2020s). Library preparation was by the immunoSEQ multiplex PCR assay. TCRdb took this table from immuneACCESS and kept in-frame rearrangements with V and J called. Such tables lack part of the clones; where checked against another copy, unresolved V genes explain under half of the gap, and the rest is unexplained. The sample has about 160,000 clones on record, over 85% of them singletons. In total, the top ten clones hold approximately 5.7% of the sample. Sequences were obtained from blood. The receptors here all came from a man aged 18-30 years in good health.

V is TRBV11-1 and J is TRBJ1-5; D remains ambiguous. This CDR3 is 13 amino acids long. V was cut by 2 bases and J by 4 bases, with 6 bases left in between. Germline CDR1 reads SGHAT; CDR2 reads FQDESV (reference sequence). The CDR3 DNA follows: TGTGCCAGCAGCTTAACGGGGAATCAGCCCCAGCATTTT. Translation: CASSLTGNQPQHF.

This clone has a single count. The chain employs TRBV28 and TRBJ2-5; no definite D call. Germline CDR1 reads MDHEN; CDR2 reads SYDVKM. This CDR3 is built from 12 residues. The germline V and J ends were trimmed by 5 bases and 4 bases, with 8 bases remaining between them. The CDR3 DNA reads as TGTGCCAGCAGTCCCTATCGAGAGACCCAGTACTTC. It encodes CASSPYRETQYF.

The chain carries TRBV30 and TRBJ1-4; 9 bases fit TRBD1. This CDR3 is built from 15 residues. Germline values: CDR1 GTSNPN, CDR2 SVGIG (reference sequence). Unmatched junction bases numbered 9, after V lost 5 bases and J lost 5 bases. As DNA, the CDR3 is TGTGCCTGGGGGGGGACAGGGCTAAAGAATGAAAAACTGTTTTTT. Residues: CAWGGTGLKNEKLFF.

V and J are TRBV7-2 and TRBJ2-2; weak D call: TRBD1 (5 bases). CDR1 SGHTA and CDR2 FQGNSA come from the germline V gene. Between the trimmed V and J ends, which lost 1 base and 3 bases, there was a span of 9 bases. The CDR3 covers 15 residues. The CDR3 nucleotides read TGTGCCAGCAGCTTAGGGGGCGCACACACCGGGGAGCTGTTTTTT. Its translation: CASSLGGAHTGELFF.

The V gene is TRBV2, the J gene TRBJ1-1, with TRBD1 matching over 7 bases. The CDR3 consists of 15 residues. V was pared by 1 base and J by 5 bases, with 7 bases of the junction left unmatched. The germline gives CDR1 SNHLY, CDR2 FYNNEI. The CDR3, as DNA: TGTGCCAGCAGTGAAGGAAGGACAGGTGGGACTGAAGCTTTCTTT. Translated: CASSEGRTGGTEAFF.

The rearrangement joins TRBV7-2 to TRBJ2-7; weak D call: TRBD1 (6 bases). V was shortened by 5 bases and J by 4 bases, with 9 bases between the two germline ends. The CDR3 is made up of 12 amino acids. Germline CDR1 is SGHTA and CDR2 is FQGNSA. The CDR3 DNA reads TGTGCCAGCAGCCCCACAGGGTACGAGCAGTACTTC. It translates to CASSPTGYEQYF.

CDR3 sequence (DNA): TGTGCCAGCAGTTCATTCGACAGTAACAATGAGCAGTTCTTC. The encoded protein is CASSSFDSNNEQFF. This sequence joins TRBV27 and TRBJ2-1, with D maybe TRBD1 (5 bases). There are 14 residues in the CDR3. V was shortened by 4 bases and J by 5 bases, with 12 bases between the two germline ends. In germline, CDR1 is MNHEY, CDR2 SMNVEV (reference sequence).

V and J are TRBV5-6 and TRBJ2-7; no clear D gene. Germline CDR1 is SGHDT and CDR2 is YYEEEE. CDR3 size: 11 residues. Trimming shortened V by 0 bases and J by 9 bases, and 7 bases separated the two germline ends. The DNA of the CDR3 is TGTGCCAGCAGCTTGGGCGATGGGCAGTACTTC. Its translation is CASSLGDGQYF.

The chain uses TRBV7-2 and TRBJ2-3; 16 bases map to TRBD2. The CDR3 sequence is 16 residues long. Germline V gene sequence: CDR1 SGHTA, CDR2 FQGNSA. V lost 8 bases, J lost 6 bases, and 8 bases stayed unmatched. In nucleotides, the CDR3 is TGTGCCAGCCTCCCGGGACTAGCGGGAGGGCAGGATACGCAGTATTTT. Translated, it gives CASLPGLAGGQDTQYF. Using reference TRBV7-2 and TRBJ2-3 for the parts outside the CDR3, the full variable domain is GAGVSQSPSNKVTEKGKDVELRCDPISGHTALYWYRQSLGQGLEFLIYFQGNSAPDKSGLPSDRFSAERTGGSVSTLTIQRTQQEDSAVYLCASLPGLAGGQDTQYFGPGTRLTVL.

The chain recombines TRBV7-8 with TRBJ2-7, with D uncertain. The V gene lost 0 bases and the J gene lost 7 bases, with 13 bases spanning the gap. Germline V gene lookup returns CDR1 SGHVS and CDR2 FQNEAQ. This CDR3 is built from 14 residues. The CDR3 is CASSLALGSREQYF. The CDR3 DNA follows: TGTGCCAGCAGCTTAGCACTGGGGTCTAGAGAGCAGTACTTC.

V gene TRBV28 combines with J gene TRBJ1-5; D may be TRBD1 (5 bases). Germline V gene data show CDR1 as MDHEN and CDR2 as SYDVKM. The CDR3 runs 14 residues. Between the trimmed V and J ends, which lost 3 bases and 5 bases, there was a span of 11 bases. CDR3 in DNA: TGTGCCAGCAGTTTCTCCGACAGTTATCAGCCCCAGCATTTT. Translating gives CASSFSDSYQPQHF.

V usage is TRBV5-4 and J usage is TRBJ2-3; the match to TRBD1 covers 11 bases. The CDR3 is 16 amino acids. Germline loops: CDR1 SGHNT, CDR2 YYREEE (reference sequence). The V gene end was trimmed by 4 bases and the J gene end by 3 bases; junction bases not matched to a gene: 7. The CDR3 region is CASSEWTGGRTDTQYF. The CDR3 region has the DNA TGTGCCAGCAGCGAATGGACAGGGGGCAGAACAGATACGCAGTATTTT.

This rearrangement joins TRBV6-5 to TRBJ1-5; D remains unclear. The CDR3 length is 14 residues. In germline, CDR1 is MNHEY, CDR2 SVGAGI. V was trimmed by 5 bases and J by 0 bases, leaving 8 bases between them. The CDR3 nucleotides are TGTGCCAGCAGTCAGCCCTATAGCAATCAGCCCCAGCATTTT. Amino acid sequence: CASSQPYSNQPQHF.

This clone was observed a few times. The chain carries TRBV9 and TRBJ2-1; D unclear. Germline CDR1 SGDLS, CDR2 YYNGEE. This CDR3 has 12 residues. Trimming shortened V by 2 bases and J by 8 bases, and 8 bases separated the two germline ends. The CDR3 loop reads CASSVRGDEQFF. DNA for the CDR3: TGTGCCAGCAGCGTCAGAGGCGATGAGCAGTTCTTC. The full variable domain, with the rest looked up from reference TRBV9 and TRBJ2-1, is DSGVTQTPKHLITATGQRVTLRCSPRSGDLSVYWYQQSLDQGLQFLIQYYNGEERAKGNILERFSAQQFPDLHSELNLSSLELGDSALYFCASSVRGDEQFFGPGTRLTVL.

The genes are TRBV25-1 and TRBJ1-6; D gene unclear. The V gene lost 3 bases and the J gene lost 10 bases, with 7 bases spanning the gap. This CDR3 is built from 12 residues. Germline V gives CDR1 MGHDK, CDR2 SYGVNS. The CDR3 DNA sequence: TGTGCCAGCAGTGAGTTCTGGTCACCCCTCCACTTT. Its protein is CASSEFWSPLHF.

The rearrangement links TRBV11-2 to TRBJ1-4; D uncertain. The length of the CDR3 is 14 residues. The germline V gene encodes CDR1 SGHAT and CDR2 FQNNGV. The V end was cut by 7 bases, the J end by 7 bases, with 16 bases between. The DNA of the CDR3 is TGTGCCAGCAATAGCCGGATGACGGGTGAAAAACTGTTTTTT. Protein sequence: CASNSRMTGEKLFF.

The V and J genes are TRBV30 and TRBJ1-1; D is unclear. Germline values: CDR1 GTSNPN, CDR2 SVGIG (reference sequence). Trimming took off 1 base at V and 0 bases at J, with 15 bases between the two ends. CDR3 size: 16 residues. The CDR3 coding sequence is TGTGCCTGGAGTGCCCCAAACAGAGCGCTGAACACTGAAGCTTTCTTT. It encodes CAWSAPNRALNTEAFF.

V gene TRBV7-8 combines with J gene TRBJ2-6, with D maybe TRBD2 (6 bases). The CDR3 contains 16 residues. The V and J ends lost 8 bases and 1 base respectively, with 15 bases between them. CDR1 SGHVS and CDR2 FQNEAQ come from the germline V gene. CDR3 in amino acids: CASLGGTSSGANVLTF. CDR3 in DNA: TGTGCCAGCCTCGGGGGAACGTCGTCTGGGGCCAACGTCCTGACTTTC.

This rearrangement joins TRBV6-6 to TRBJ2-7; 11 nucleotides agree with TRBD2. V was pared by 2 bases and J by 7 bases, with 10 bases of the junction left unmatched. The CDR3 contains 16 residues. Germline V gene lookup returns CDR1 MNHNY and CDR2 SVGAGI (reference sequence). DNA for the CDR3: TGTGCCAGCAGTTACGGTGTAGCGGGAGGGCACGGGGAGCAGTACTTC. As protein: CASSYGVAGGHGEQYF.

DNA of the CDR3: TGTGCCAGCAGTCTAGCCGGGACAGGTACCTACGAGCAGTACTTC. Its translation: CASSLAGTGTYEQYF. This rearrangement joins TRBV6-5 to TRBJ2-7; 8 bases are a match to TRBD1. The CDR3 consists of 15 residues. V lost 5 bases and J lost 2; bases outside the gene matches: 8. The V gene's germline CDR1 is MNHEY and CDR2 SVGAGI.

This chain joins TRBV4-2 and TRBJ1-3; D gene ambiguous. The CDR3 consists of 14 residues. Germline lookup yields CDR1 LGHNA and CDR2 YNFKEQ. V was shortened by 1 base and J by 8 bases, with 12 bases between the two germline ends. The CDR3 bases are TGTGCCAGCAGCCAAGTACCTGACAAATACACCATATATTTT. This gives the protein CASSQVPDKYTIYF.

The chain uses TRBV7-2 and TRBJ2-2; D not certain. The CDR3 is 13 residues long. Looked up from germline, CDR1 is SGHTA and CDR2 is FQGNSA. V dropped 6 bases and J dropped 9 bases, with 14 bases sitting between them. CDR3 sequence (DNA): TGTGCCAGCAGTACCGGCCCCGGGCGGGAGCTGTTTTTT. Residues: CASSTGPGRELFF. The entire variable domain, with the rest obtained from reference TRBV7-2 and TRBJ2-2, is as follows: GAGVSQSPSNKVTEKGKDVELRCDPISGHTALYWYRQSLGQGLEFLIYFQGNSAPDKSGLPSDRFSAERTGGSVSTLTIQRTQQEDSAVYLCASSTGPGRELFFGEGSRLTVL.

The gene calls are TRBV10-3 and TRBJ2-5; unclear D gene. The CDR3 extends over 12 amino acids. Trimming shortened V by 2 bases and J by 5 bases, and 6 bases separated the two germline ends. The germline V gene has CDR1 ENHRY and CDR2 SYGVKD. The CDR3 nucleotides are TGTGCCATCAGTGAGAACTCGGAGACCCAGTACTTC. This encodes CAISENSETQYF.

The rearrangement uses TRBV3-1 (or the pseudogene TRBV3-2) and TRBJ1-5; D not certain. V dropped 2 bases and J dropped 6 bases, with 5 bases sitting between them. Looked up from germline, CDR1 is LGHDT and CDR2 is YNNKEL (reference sequence). The CDR3 is made up of 12 amino acids. CDR3 bases: TGTGCCAGCAGCCAAAACAGTCAGCCCCAGCATTTT. It encodes CASSQNSQPQHF.

The chain has TRBV19 and TRBJ1-2; D call uncertain. The CDR3 loop spans 15 amino acids. The germline CDR1 and CDR2 sequences are LNHDA and SQIVND (reference sequence). V lost 0 bases and J lost 8, with 16 bases in between. In DNA form, the CDR3 reads TGTGCCAGTAGTATAGACGAGGAATTCTTGCGGGGCTACACCTTC. Amino acids: CASSIDEEFLRGYTF.

This chain uses TRBV27 with TRBJ1-6; 8 nucleotides match TRBD1. V gave up 6 bases and J gave up 5 bases; unmatched junction bases: 9. Germline V gene lookup returns CDR1 MNHEY and CDR2 SMNVEV (reference sequence). The CDR3 runs to 16 residues. DNA for the CDR3: TGTGCCAGCAGACCCACAGGGGGATTGAATAATTCACCCCTCCACTTT. Translated, it gives CASRPTGGLNNSPLHF.

This rearrangement joins TRBV5-1 to TRBJ2-7; TRBD1 or TRBD2 may be the D gene (6 bases each). V lost 6 bases and J 3 bases, leaving 16 bases between the germline ends. The germline CDR1 and CDR2 sequences are SGHRS and YFSETQ. There are 14 residues in the CDR3. In DNA form, the CDR3 reads TGCGCCAGCAAGCTACTAGCAGGGGTCTACGAGCAGTACTTC. It specifies CASKLLAGVYEQYF.

The chain is built from TRBV3-1 (or the pseudogene TRBV3-2) and TRBJ2-3; D ambiguous. Germline V lookup: CDR1 LGHDT, CDR2 YNNKEL (reference sequence). CDR3 size: 15 residues. Trimming pared 0 bases from V and 6 bases from J, leaving 13 bases between. CDR3 amino acids: CASSQEGIPQDTQYF. The CDR3 DNA reads as TGTGCCAGCAGCCAAGAAGGGATCCCTCAGGATACGCAGTATTTT.